These T cell receptor beta chains were read from a single sample in a study of shared clonotypes between healthy human individuals. Here immunoSEQ multiplex PCR was the method, and the copy in TCRdb shows in-frame clones only, minus some. The table records about 1.1 million clones, around three quarters of them present only once. Sequenced input: memory CD4+ T cells from PBMCs. These receptors all stem from a man younger than 35 in good health. Some clones in this sample may be carry-over from other donors' samples. Both conserved end residues are part of each CDR3. Fields, in order: clone size, D gene, J gene, V gene, CDR3 DNA, CDR3 protein. D genes are given only for firm matches. The size entry is marked missing in some rows and otherwise reads once, few, many or a size class.

size: .; D: .; J: TRBJ1-2; V: TRBV2; DNA: TGTGCCAGCAGTGTATGGGAAAGGGACTATGGCTACACCTTC; CDR3: CASSVWERDYGYTF
size: many; D: .; J: TRBJ1-1; V: TRBV28; DNA: TGTGCCAGCAGCCCCATTAGGAGGGCTGGGACTGAAGCTTTCTTT; CDR3: CASSPIRRAGTEAFF
size: .; D: TRBD1; J: TRBJ1-1; V: TRBV7-3; DNA: TGTGCCATTCGGAACCCAGTGGACAGGGGATCCACTGAAGCTTTCTTT; CDR3: CAIRNPVDRGSTEAFF
size: .; D: .; J: TRBJ2-4; V: TRBV5-6; DNA: TGTGCCAGCAGCTACGGACACTTAGCCAAAAACATTCAGTACTTC; CDR3: CASSYGHLAKNIQYF
size: .; D: .; J: TRBJ1-3; V: TRBV5-1; DNA: TGCGCCAGCAGCCCGGACCCTAGGAGCTCTGGAAACACCATATATTTT; CDR3: CASSPDPRSSGNTIYF
size: .; D: TRBD2; J: TRBJ2-3; V: TRBV28; DNA: TGTGCCAGCAGTACATTACTAGCGGGATATCTAGATACGCAGTATTTT; CDR3: CASSTLLAGYLDTQYF
size: .; D: TRBD2; J: TRBJ2-4; V: TRBV6-1; DNA: TGTGCCAGCAGTGAATTCCTAGCGGGACCGGGCATTCAGTACTTC; CDR3: CASSEFLAGPGIQYF
size: .; D: TRBD1; J: TRBJ2-2; V: TRBV7-3; DNA: TGTGCCAGCAGCTCCGGACAGGGGGCGTTCGGGGAGCTGTTTTTT; CDR3: CASSSGQGAFGELFF
size: .; D: .; J: TRBJ1-4; V: TRBV30; DNA: TGTGCCTGGAGTGGGCCTAACGCCTCTGAAAAACTGTTTTTT; CDR3: CAWSGPNASEKLFF
size: few; D: TRBD1; J: TRBJ1-2; V: TRBV18; DNA: TGTGCCAGCTCCCCGACAGGGGAGGGCTATGGCTACACCTTC; CDR3: CASSPTGEGYGYTF
size: .; D: .; J: TRBJ2-7; V: TRBV2; DNA: TGTGCCAGCAGTGACCGCTACGAGCAGTACTTC; CDR3: CASSDRYEQYF
size: .; D: TRBD1; J: TRBJ2-7; V: TRBV7-2; DNA: TGTGCCAGCAGCTTAGGACAGGGGGCGATTTACGAGCAGTACTTC; CDR3: CASSLGQGAIYEQYF
size: .; D: TRBD1; J: TRBJ1-5; V: TRBV18; DNA: TGTGCCAGCTCACCGCTCCCGGGACAGGGAGATCAGCCCCAGCATTTT; CDR3: CASSPLPGQGDQPQHF
size: .; D: .; J: TRBJ2-4; V: TRBV15; DNA: TGTGCCACCAGCACTCGATTGAACATTCAGTACTTC; CDR3: CATSTRLNIQYF
size: .; D: .; J: TRBJ1-2; V: TRBV28; DNA: TGTGCCAGCAGTTATGAAGATGGCTACACCTTC; CDR3: CASSYEDGYTF
size: .; D: .; J: TRBJ2-3; V: TRBV20-1; DNA: TGCAGTGCTAGACCCATTGATACGCAGTATTTT; CDR3: CSARPIDTQYF
size: .; D: .; J: TRBJ2-1; V: TRBV4-2; DNA: TGTGCCAGCAGCCAAGCCATGAGGTACACCTACAATGAGCAGTTCTTC; CDR3: CASSQAMRYTYNEQFF
size: few; D: .; J: TRBJ2-7; V: TRBV14; DNA: TGTGCCAGCAGCCATAAGAGGGCCTCCCTCTTTAGTAACGAGCAGTACTTC; CDR3: CASSHKRASLFSNEQYF
size: .; D: .; J: TRBJ1-4; V: TRBV5-1; DNA: TGCGCCAGCAGCTTGGCTCAGGTGCCTAATGAAAAACTGTTTTTT; CDR3: CASSLAQVPNEKLFF
size: .; D: .; J: TRBJ2-2; V: TRBV30; DNA: TGTGCCCTGGAGGGAATCAGGGGGGATCTCACCGGGGAGCTGTTTTTT; CDR3: CALEGIRGDLTGELFF
size: once; D: .; J: TRBJ1-3; V: TRBV7-8; DNA: TGTGCCAGCAGACCCACAGTCTCTGGAAACACCATATATTTT; CDR3: CASRPTVSGNTIYF
size: .; D: TRBD1; J: TRBJ2-5; V: TRBV10-3; DNA: TGTGCCATCAGTGCCAGGACAGGGGAAGGGTGGGAGACCCAGTACTTC; CDR3: CAISARTGEGWETQYF
size: .; D: TRBD2; J: TRBJ2-1; V: TRBV7-3; DNA: TGTGCCAGCAGCTTAGGGCTAGCGGTGGGCAATGAGCAGTTCTTC; CDR3: CASSLGLAVGNEQFF
size: .; D: .; J: TRBJ1-5; V: TRBV28; DNA: TGTGCCAGCAGTTTTTTAAGATTTAGCAATCAGCCCCAGCATTTT; CDR3: CASSFLRFSNQPQHF
size: .; D: .; J: TRBJ1-2; V: TRBV5-6; DNA: TGTGCCAGCAGCTTGGGACGGAACTATGGCTACACCTTC; CDR3: CASSLGRNYGYTF
size: few; D: TRBD2; J: TRBJ2-5; V: TRBV27; DNA: TGTGCCAGCAGTTTGTACCAAGCGGGAGGGCCGGAGACCCAGTACTTC; CDR3: CASSLYQAGGPETQYF
size: .; D: .; J: TRBJ2-2; V: TRBV21-1; DNA: TGTGCCAGCAGTTGGACCGTTAACACCGGGGAGCTGTTTTTT; CDR3: CASSWTVNTGELFF
size: .; D: TRBD2; J: TRBJ2-1; V: TRBV4-1; DNA: TGCGCCAGCAGCCAAGATGGGGACCTAGCGGGCAATGAGCAGTTCTTC; CDR3: CASSQDGDLAGNEQFF
size: .; D: .; J: TRBJ1-1; V: TRBV28; DNA: TGTGCCAGCAGTTTGAACGCGGTCCGGGCTTTCTTT; CDR3: CASSLNAVRAFF
size: .; D: .; J: TRBJ2-7; V: TRBV7-9; DNA: TGTGCCAGCAGCTTTGGGCGCACCCAGCAGTACTTC; CDR3: CASSFGRTQQYF
size: .; D: TRBD1; J: TRBJ2-5; V: TRBV5-1; DNA: TGCGCCAGCAGACAGACAGGGGGCGGCGAGACCCAGTACTTC; CDR3: CASRQTGGGETQYF
size: .; D: TRBD1; J: TRBJ2-7; V: TRBV7-2; DNA: TGTGCCAGCAGCTTGCCCGGACAGGGTAGCTCCTACGAGCAGTACTTC; CDR3: CASSLPGQGSSYEQYF
size: .; D: .; J: TRBJ1-4; V: TRBV19; DNA: TGTGCCAGTAGTATGATCGGGGGGAGTCAAAAACTGTTTTTT; CDR3: CASSMIGGSQKLFF
size: few; D: TRBD1; J: TRBJ1-5; V: TRBV4-2; DNA: TGTGCCAGCAGCCACGCAGGACAGGGGAGCAATCAGCCCCAGCATTTT; CDR3: CASSHAGQGSNQPQHF
size: .; D: TRBD1; J: TRBJ1-1; V: TRBV18; DNA: TGTGCCAGCTCGCCCCGACAGGGGGCGGACACTGAAGCTTTCTTT; CDR3: CASSPRQGADTEAFF
size: .; D: TRBD2; J: TRBJ2-5; V: TRBV5-1; DNA: TGCGCCAGCAGCTGGGCTAGCGGGAGTGAAGAGACCCAGTACTTC; CDR3: CASSWASGSEETQYF
size: many; D: TRBD2; J: TRBJ2-7; V: TRBV6-1; DNA: TGTGCCAGCACGGGGGGGCGATTCTACGAGCAGTACTTC; CDR3: CASTGGRFYEQYF
size: .; D: .; J: TRBJ1-5; V: TRBV19; DNA: TGTGCCAGTAGTATCGGAGGGAGTCAGCCCCAGCATTTT; CDR3: CASSIGGSQPQHF
size: .; D: .; J: TRBJ1-2; V: TRBV27; DNA: TGTGCCAGCAGTCCCAGCGGAGCTAACTATGGCTACACCTTC; CDR3: CASSPSGANYGYTF
size: .; D: .; J: TRBJ2-7; V: TRBV5-4; DNA: TGTGCCAGCAGTACCCTTGAACCCTACGAGCAGTACTTC; CDR3: CASSTLEPYEQYF